The rows below give T cell receptor beta chains drawn from one sample of a study of OX40 agonist ivuxolimab in advanced cancers. Some clones are missing from TCRdb's copy, which holds only in-frame ones; the method was immunoSEQ multiplex PCR. The table records 55,000 to 90,000 clones, roughly 88% of them present only once. The source was CD4+ or CD8+ T cells sorted from blood, collected in a trial of the OX40 agonist ivuxolimab. These receptors all stem from an adult with an advanced solid tumor such as melanoma, head and neck, liver or kidney cancer. The CDR3 runs from the conserved cysteine through the conserved F or W. Fields, in order: D gene, CDR3 length, V gene, J gene, clone size, CDR3 protein, CDR3 DNA. A D gene is named only where the DNA matches it firmly. Expanded clones get a size class; other rows say once, few or many, or leave the size out.

>TRBD1|15|TRBV18|TRBJ2-2|-
CASSQQGLNTGELFF
TGTGCCAGCTCACAACAGGGGCTTAACACCGGGGAGCTGTTTTTT
>-|12|TRBV5-3|TRBJ2-5|once
CASSLLAETQYF
TGTGCCAGCAGCTTACTAGCTGAGACCCAGTACTTC
>-|13|TRBV18|TRBJ2-7|-
CASSQAGSYEQYF
TGTGCCAGCTCCCAAGCCGGGAGTTACGAGCAGTACTTC
>-|19|TRBV5-6|TRBJ2-6|-
CASKLFHAPGQLGANVLTF
TGTGCCAGCAAGCTTTTTCACGCCCCCGGGCAGTTGGGGGCCAACGTCCTGACTTTC
>TRBD1|14|TRBV7-8|TRBJ1-2|-
CASSTKLTGEDYTF
TGTGCCAGCAGCACCAAACTGACAGGGGAGGATTACACCTTC
>TRBD1|15|TRBV6-6|TRBJ2-7|-
CASSGTGASIYEQYF
TGTGCCAGCAGTGGAACAGGGGCAAGCATATACGAGCAGTACTTC
>-|13|TRBV5-8|TRBJ2-1|-
CASSLYRYHEQFF
TGTGCCAGCAGCTTGTATCGGTATCACGAGCAGTTCTTC
>-|16|TRBV7-2|TRBJ2-3|-
CASSSTPGQSTDTQYF
TGTGCCAGCAGCTCGACCCCAGGGCAGAGCACAGATACGCAGTATTTT
>-|18|TRBV5-4|TRBJ1-3|-
CASSLAGRGVSSGNTIYF
TGTGCCAGCAGCTTGGCGGGCAGGGGAGTAAGCTCTGGAAACACCATATATTTT
>-|15|TRBV7-2|TRBJ1-6|-
CASRQRAGPDSPLHF
TGTGCCAGCAGACAGAGGGCAGGGCCGGATTCACCCCTCCACTTT
>-|12|TRBV5-4|TRBJ1-2|-
CASTSQNYGYTF
TGTGCCAGCACCTCTCAGAACTATGGCTACACCTTC
>-|14|TRBV11-2|TRBJ2-5|-
CASSLTEGGETQYF
TGTGCCAGCAGCTTAACGGAGGGAGGAGAGACCCAGTACTTC
>-|15|TRBV7-9|TRBJ2-7|-
CASSLVWTSTYEQYF
TGTGCCAGCAGCTTAGTTTGGACATCGACATACGAGCAGTACTTC
>TRBD2|17|TRBV11-3|TRBJ2-3|-
CASSPGLAGASTDTQYF
TGTGCCAGCAGCCCAGGACTAGCGGGGGCTAGCACAGATACGCAGTATTTT
>TRBD2|13|TRBV10-3|TRBJ2-5|-
CATGTRDYESQYF
TGTGCCACTGGGACTAGAGATTACGAGTCCCAGTACTTC
>-|14|TRBV5-1|TRBJ1-2|-
CASSLGQEFYGYTF
TGCGCCAGCAGCTTGGGACAGGAGTTCTATGGCTACACCTTC
>-|15|TRBV6-5|TRBJ1-4|-
CASRRTATTNEKLFF
TGTGCCAGCAGGCGGACAGCCACAACTAATGAAAAACTGTTTTTT
>-|13|TRBV6-5|TRBJ1-2|few
CASSERGLLGYTF
TGTGCCAGCAGTGAACGGGGACTTCTTGGCTACACCTTC
>TRBD1|14|TRBV5-1|TRBJ1-1|-
CASGEDRMNTEAFF
TGCGCCAGCGGGGAGGACAGGATGAACACTGAAGCTTTCTTT
>TRBD2|15|TRBV27|TRBJ2-3|-
CASSFRTSGGDTQYF
TGTGCCAGCAGTTTTCGAACTAGCGGAGGGGATACGCAGTATTTT
>-|14|TRBV5-1|TRBJ2-3|-
CASSLNGVTDTQYF
TGCGCCAGCAGCTTGAACGGGGTCACAGATACGCAGTATTTT
>-|15|TRBV7-6|TRBJ2-7|-
CASSLGPVSSYEQYF
TGTGCCAGCAGCTTGGGACCAGTTAGCTCCTACGAGCAGTACTTC
>-|17|TRBV4-1|TRBJ1-6|-
CASSQVTGGDYNSPLHF
TGCGCCAGCAGCCAAGTAACGGGGGGCGACTATAATTCACCCCTCCACTTT
>TRBD2|16|TRBV7-3|TRBJ2-2|-
CASSLRAGGSPGELFF
TGTGCCAGCAGCTTACGGGCGGGGGGAAGCCCCGGGGAGCTGTTTTTT
>TRBD2|17|TRBV19|TRBJ2-7|-
CASSPGSGRASPYEQYF
TGTGCCAGTAGTCCTGGTAGCGGGAGGGCCAGCCCCTACGAGCAGTACTTC
>-|15|TRBV18|TRBJ2-7|-
CASKIGRETSYEQYF
TGTGCCAGTAAAATCGGACGGGAGACCTCCTACGAGCAGTACTTC
>TRBD2|16|TRBV29-1|TRBJ2-7|-
CSVVSGGFKPSYEQYF
TGCAGCGTTGTGTCGGGAGGGTTCAAGCCATCCTACGAGCAGTACTTC
>-|13|TRBV28|TRBJ1-2|-
CASSFFSNQGYTF
TGTGCCAGCAGTTTTTTTTCAAATCAGGGCTACACCTTC
>-|13|TRBV4-1|TRBJ2-1|-
CASSQDWRNEQFF
TGCGCCAGCAGCCAAGATTGGCGCAATGAGCAGTTCTTC
>-|14|TRBV7-2|TRBJ1-1|once
CASSLGPGDTEAFF
TGTGCCAGCAGCTTGGGGCCCGGGGACACTGAAGCTTTCTTT
>TRBD1|18|TRBV2|TRBJ1-6|once
CASSEYHGQGAFHSPLHF
TGTGCCAGCAGTGAATATCATGGACAGGGGGCCTTCCATTCACCCCTCCACTTT
>TRBD1|16|TRBV6-5|TRBJ1-2|few
CASSYVRTGGSYGYTF
TGTGCCAGCAGTTACGTGAGGACAGGGGGTTCCTATGGCTACACCTTC
>-|14|TRBV7-2|TRBJ2-1|-
CASRRGTLENEQFF
TGTGCCAGCCGACGCGGGACGCTGGAGAATGAGCAGTTCTTC
>TRBD1|14|TRBV5-4|TRBJ1-4|-
CASSSGQGLEKLFF
TGTGCCAGCAGCTCGGGACAGGGTTTGGAAAAACTGTTTTTT
>-|15|TRBV11-1|TRBJ2-1|-
CASSLAGIRAREQFF
TGTGCCAGCAGCTTAGCTGGGATCAGGGCACGTGAGCAGTTCTTC
>TRBD1|14|TRBV6-5|TRBJ1-5|-
CASSGGQGNQPQHF
TGTGCCAGCAGCGGGGGACAGGGCAATCAGCCCCAGCATTTT